This passage covers 30 T cell receptor beta chains from one sample sequenced in a study of blood T cell repertoires in COVID-19. Sequenced by immunoSEQ multiplex PCR; TCRdb stores in-frame clones only, minus some. The table includes more than 200,000 clones, roughly 80% detected once. The sample consisted of peripheral blood. These receptors originate from a woman between 35 and 50 years old with active or convalescent COVID-19.

About this clone: This sample also contains other DNA sequences that code for the same CDR3. This chain links TRBV5-6 with TRBJ1-5; D gene unclear. Germline CDR1 reads SGHDT; CDR2 reads YYEEEE. V gave up 2 bases and J gave up 2 bases, with 5 bases separating them. CDR3 length equals 13 residues. The CDR3 DNA follows: TGTGCCAGCAGCTTAAGCGGCAATCAGCCCCAGCATTTT. Translating it yields CASSLSGNQPQHF.

This chain links TRBV4-3 with TRBJ1-6; perhaps TRBD1 as D (6 bases). The CDR3 sequence is 14 residues long. The V gene lost 0 bases and the J gene lost 14 bases, with 14 bases spanning the gap. Germline V gives CDR1 LGHNA, CDR2 YSLEER. CDR3 amino acids: CASSQDRGRQSLHF. CDR3 DNA sequence: TGCGCCAGCAGCCAAGACAGGGGTCGACAGTCCCTCCACTTT.

This rearrangement joins TRBV2 to TRBJ2-1; 8 bases are a match to TRBD1. The CDR3 sequence is 12 residues long. Germline CDR1 SNHLY, CDR2 FYNNEI. The J segment lost 7 bases and the V segment lost 7 bases, leaving 3 bases of the junction unmatched. CDR3 nucleotide sequence: TGTGCCAGCACGTACAGGGGGAATGAGCAGTTCTTC. Translation: CASTYRGNEQFF.

The chain combines TRBV27 with TRBJ2-3, with 10 bases matching TRBD2. After removal of 5 bases from V and 5 bases from J, the junction contained 10 bases not matched to a gene. The CDR3 sequence is 16 residues long. The germline gives CDR1 MNHEY, CDR2 SMNVEV (reference sequence). This CDR3 is CASSPGLVAGGDTQYF. In DNA form, the CDR3 reads TGTGCCAGCAGTCCCGGGTTGGTAGCGGGGGGAGATACGCAGTATTTT.

The rearrangement links TRBV2 to TRBJ1-3; no definite D call. The CDR3 contains 13 residues. Deletions cut 7 bases from V and 4 bases from J, with 11 bases between. The germline CDR1 and CDR2 sequences are SNHLY and FYNNEI. CDR3 region: CASTPGYGNTIYF. The CDR3 DNA is TGTGCCAGCACGCCCGGGTACGGAAACACCATATATTTT.

The chain employs TRBV25-1 and TRBJ2-7; 10 positions match TRBD1. The germline V gene has CDR1 MGHDK and CDR2 SYGVNS. V was clipped by 3 bases and J by 5 bases; unmatched bases: 4. CDR3 length: 14 residues. CDR3 protein: CASSEGTGVHEQYF. CDR3 sequence (DNA): TGTGCCAGCAGTGAGGGGACAGGGGTCCACGAGCAGTACTTC.

This chain links TRBV7-2 with TRBJ2-1; weak D call: TRBD1 (5 bases). Trimming took 5 bases from V and 2 from J, leaving 16 bases between them. Per the germline V gene, CDR1 is SGHTA and CDR2 is FQGNSA. The CDR3 covers 16 residues. The DNA for the CDR3 is TGTGCCAGCAGCCTCGTTATGGGGCGAACCTACAATGAGCAGTTCTTC. Translating it yields CASSLVMGRTYNEQFF.

The V call is TRBV24-1, the J call TRBJ2-1; 8 bases align to TRBD2. V was pared by 4 bases and J by 0 bases, with 4 bases of the junction left unmatched. CDR1 is KGHDR, CDR2 SFDVKD, per germline. This CDR3 is built from 16 residues. The CDR3 spells CATSEQRGSSYNEQFF. For the CDR3, the DNA is TGTGCCACCAGTGAGCAGCGGGGGAGCTCCTACAATGAGCAGTTCTTC.

The chain carries TRBV9 and TRBJ2-5; weak D call: TRBD1 (6 bases). The CDR3 is 15 amino acids. V was pared by 0 bases and J by 5 bases, with 14 bases between. Germline V lookup: CDR1 SGDLS, CDR2 YYNGEE. The DNA of the CDR3 is TGTGCCAGCAGCGTAGCTGGGTCAGGGGTGGAGACCCAGTACTTC. This sequence encodes CASSVAGSGVETQYF.

The V gene is TRBV4-1, the J gene TRBJ1-5; TRBD1 matches 7 bases. The CDR3 has 16 residues. Germline CDR1 MGHRA, CDR2 YSYEKL. After removal of 0 bases from V and 4 bases from J, the junction contained 6 bases not matched to a gene. The CDR3 region has the DNA TGCGCCAGCAGCCAAGATGAATTACAGGGGAATCAGCCCCAGCATTTT. Its translation is CASSQDELQGNQPQHF.

This clone has just a few counts. The chain employs TRBV4-2 and TRBJ1-5, with D possibly TRBD1 on 6 matching bases. Trimming took off 0 bases at V and 4 bases at J, with 10 bases between the two ends. The CDR3 spans 15 residues. Per germline, CDR1 LGHNA and CDR2 YNFKEQ. The chain's CDR3 is CASSQDTGFNQPQHF. CDR3 in DNA: TGTGCCAGCAGCCAAGATACAGGGTTTAATCAGCCCCAGCATTTT.

V usage is TRBV27 and J usage is TRBJ1-2; the match to TRBD1 covers 10 bases. Per germline, CDR1 MNHEY and CDR2 SMNVEV (reference sequence). V shed 4 bases, J shed 4 bases, and the junction held 9 bases outside the gene matches. CDR3 length equals 16 residues. In DNA form, the CDR3 reads TGTGCCAGCAGTTCAACCGGGACAGGGGCCGCCTATGGCTACACCTTC. It codes for CASSSTGTGAAYGYTF.

This clone was found a few times. V is TRBV3-1 (or the pseudogene TRBV3-2) and J is TRBJ2-1, with 13 bases matching TRBD2. With V trimmed by 6 bases and J by 8 bases, 7 bases remained unmatched. Germline V CDR1 and CDR2: LGHDT, YNNKEL (reference sequence). CDR3 length: 15 amino acids. DNA of the CDR3: TGTGCCAGCAGTACACTAGCGGGAGGGGGTTATGAGCAGTTCTTC. Its translation is CASSTLAGGGYEQFF.

This clone was found a few times. The chain joins TRBV29-1 to TRBJ1-4, with D tentatively TRBD1 (6 bases). The CDR3 covers 16 residues. V gave up 6 bases and J gave up 0 bases, with 17 bases separating them. The germline V gene encodes CDR1 SQVTM and CDR2 ANQGSEA. CDR3 amino acids: CSVQEGDIATNEKLFF. The CDR3 DNA sequence: TGCAGCGTGCAGGAAGGGGACATTGCAACTAATGAAAAACTGTTTTTT.

The chain carries TRBV5-1 and TRBJ1-2; D call uncertain. CDR1 and CDR2 (germline): SGHRS, YFSETQ. V dropped 0 bases and J dropped 8 bases, with 11 bases sitting between them. CDR3 length: 13 amino acids. The CDR3 nucleotides are TGCGCCAGCAGCTTGGTGGAGGCCAGGGGCTACACCTTC. Translating gives CASSLVEARGYTF.

The chain joins TRBV11-3 to TRBJ2-7, with D possibly being TRBD1 (6 bases). The V gene lost 0 bases and the J gene lost 1 base, with 7 bases spanning the gap. The CDR3 length is 14 residues. Germline-derived CDR1 and CDR2 are SGHNT and YENEEA. CDR3 region: CASSLEQGSYEQYF. CDR3 DNA: TGTGCCAGCAGCTTAGAACAGGGTTCCTACGAGCAGTACTTC.

V is TRBV5-1 and J is TRBJ2-5, with a possible D match to TRBD1 (6 bases). The CDR3 has 15 residues. Per germline, CDR1 SGHRS and CDR2 YFSETQ. Trimming removed 1 base at V and 2 bases at J, with 12 bases between. CDR3 nucleotides: TGCGCCAGCAGCTTGAAACAGGGCGGGCAAGAGACCCAGTACTTC. This translates into CASSLKQGGQETQYF.

The DNA of the CDR3 is TGTGCCAGCAGTTTAATTGATAGTAGGGGGGGGAGTAGGGATGAAAAACTGTTTTTT. Translating it yields CASSLIDSRGGSRDEKLFF. The rearrangement links TRBV28 to TRBJ1-4; perhaps TRBD1 as D (6 bases). CDR3 length: 19 residues. The germline gives CDR1 MDHEN, CDR2 SYDVKM. Between the trimmed V and J ends, which lost 2 bases and 6 bases, there was a span of 25 bases.

The rearrangement joins TRBV19 to TRBJ1-2; 10 bases line up with TRBD1. Germline values: CDR1 LNHDA, CDR2 SQIVND (reference sequence). Trimming removed 4 bases from V and 7 bases from J; junction bases left unmatched: 6. The CDR3 contains 14 residues. The CDR3 sequence is CASSTGTGAAGYTF. CDR3 nucleotides: TGTGCCAGTAGTACCGGGACAGGGGCGGCTGGCTACACCTTC.

This clone was seen once. V is TRBV6-2 or TRBV6-3 and J is TRBJ2-7; D is uncertain. CDR1 is MNHEY and CDR2 is SVGEGT in the germline V gene. CDR3 length: 11 residues. With 5 bases removed from V and 3 bases from J, the gap between germline ends came to 5 bases. This CDR3 is CASSRDYEQYF. The CDR3 coding sequence is TGTGCCAGCAGTCGCGACTACGAGCAGTACTTC.

V gene TRBV11-2 combines with J gene TRBJ2-6; 14 bases map to TRBD2. Trimming removed 5 bases from V and 2 bases from J; junction bases left unmatched: 5. Germline assignment: CDR1 SGHAT and CDR2 FQNNGV. CDR3 length equals 18 residues. Here the CDR3 DNA reads TGTGCCAGCAGCCGAGGGACTAGCGGGAGAGCTGGGGCCAACGTCCTGACTTTC. Translation: CASSRGTSGRAGANVLTF. The whole variable domain, filled in from reference TRBV11-2 and TRBJ2-6, reads EAGVAQSPRYKIIEKRQSVAFWCNPISGHATLYWYQQILGQGPKLLIQFQNNGVVDDSQLPKDRFSAERLKGVDSTLKIQPAKLEDSAVYLCASSRGTSGRAGANVLTFGAGSRLTVL.

Note on this clone: Mismatch with germline at one junction end may stem from a read error. This chain uses TRBV7-2 with TRBJ1-6; maybe TRBD1 (5 bases). The CDR3 sequence is 15 residues long. Germline values: CDR1 SGHTA, CDR2 FQGNSA. The DNA for the CDR3 is TGTGCCAGCAGTTTAGTATCCAGGGTCGATTCACCCCTCCACTTT. This sequence encodes CASSLVSRVDSPLHF.

This chain links TRBV30 with TRBJ1-4; tentative D call: TRBD1 (5 bases). V was pared by 8 bases and J by 3 bases, with 13 bases between. CDR3 size: 13 residues. CDR1 GTSNPN and CDR2 SVGIG come from the germline V gene (reference sequence). CDR3 loop: CAGVRQSNEKLFF. In DNA form, the CDR3 reads TGTGCCGGAGTACGACAGTCTAATGAAAAACTGTTTTTT.

The CDR3 region is CASSLVGTAMQETQYF. The CDR3 region has the DNA TGTGCCAGCAGCTTAGTGGGGACAGCCATGCAAGAGACCCAGTACTTC. This sequence joins TRBV7-9 and TRBJ2-5; 7 bases match TRBD1. This CDR3 contains 16 residues. Germline V CDR1 and CDR2: SEHNR, FQNEAQ (reference sequence). J was trimmed by 2 bases and V by 1 base; bases with no gene match: 7.

The chain uses TRBV15 and TRBJ1-4; possibly TRBD1 for D (5 bases). Between the trimmed V and J ends, which lost 0 bases and 7 bases, there was a span of 12 bases. The CDR3 has 15 amino acids. Germline assignment: CDR1 LNHNV and CDR2 YYDKDF (reference sequence). CDR3 region: CATSRDQGGSEKLFF. For the CDR3, the DNA is TGTGCCACCAGCAGAGATCAGGGAGGCAGTGAAAAACTGTTTTTT.

This rearrangement joins TRBV10-3 to TRBJ1-1; D might be TRBD1 (5 bases). The CDR3 sequence is 16 residues long. Germline loops: CDR1 ENHRY, CDR2 SYGVKD. The V end was cut by 11 bases, the J end by 0 bases, with 22 bases between. In nucleotides, the CDR3 is TGTGCCGCCATCCGTCGGGTAGGGGCGATGAACACTGAAGCTTTCTTT. Residues: CAAIRRVGAMNTEAFF.

This clone has just a few counts. The rearrangement uses TRBV5-6 and TRBJ2-3, with 8 bases identical to TRBD2. Losses at the gene ends were 7 bases for V and 0 bases for J; bases not matched to a gene: 13. The CDR3 sequence is 17 residues long. Per the germline V gene, CDR1 is SGHDT and CDR2 is YYEEEE. CDR3 sequence: CASGQLLAGISTDTQYF. As DNA, the CDR3 is TGTGCCAGCGGCCAACTATTAGCGGGGATTAGCACAGATACGCAGTATTTT.

The chain joins TRBV10-3 to TRBJ1-6, with 11 bases identical to TRBD1. The germline V gene has CDR1 ENHRY and CDR2 SYGVKD. V shed 0 bases and J 7 bases; nucleotides not matched to a gene: 11. This CDR3 is 19 amino acids long. The CDR3 is CAISESRTGGSLGNSPLHF. CDR3 DNA: TGTGCCATCAGTGAGTCAAGGACAGGGGGCAGTTTGGGAAATTCACCCCTCCACTTT.

The genes are TRBV7-3 and TRBJ2-2; weak D call: TRBD2 (7 bases). Germline assignment: CDR1 SGHTA and CDR2 FQGTGA. V was pared by 2 bases and J by 5 bases, with 15 bases between. The CDR3 loop spans 16 amino acids. The CDR3 region has the DNA TGTGCCAGCAGCTTATGGGGGGGCGGCGGAACCGGGGAGCTGTTTTTT. As protein: CASSLWGGGGTGELFF.

The chain recombines TRBV7-6 with TRBJ1-5; TRBD1 is a possible D gene (6 bases). The CDR3 consists of 15 residues. Germline V gives CDR1 SGHVS, CDR2 FNYEAQ. V was clipped by 2 bases and J by 4 bases, with 12 bases between them. CDR3 coding DNA: TGTGCCAGCAGCTTACAGACAGGAGAGAATCAGCCCCAGCATTTT. This encodes CASSLQTGENQPQHF.